This passage covers 22 T cell receptor beta chains from one sample sequenced in a study of beta chain features in type 1 diabetes. Broader study findings: When Type 1 diabetes patients were examined, their TCRB CDR3s proved moderately but significantly shorter in all four CD4+ subsets.

Of the isolated RNA, all was reverse transcribed, and so the sequenced material was expressed TCRB transcripts. Data came from immunoSEQ multiplex PCR; TCRdb stores just in-frame clones and leaves some out. The sample consists of around 650,000 clones, around 11% of them appearing once. Their cognate antigens are unknown. Sequenced input: naive CD4+ T cells from blood. Receptor source: a man aged 30 to 45 with type 1 diabetes.

The chain employs TRBV20-1 and TRBJ2-7, with D unresolved. V lost 2 bases and J lost 6, with 8 bases in between. CDR1 and CDR2 from the germline V gene are DFQATT and SNEGSKA (reference sequence). CDR3 length equals 11 residues. CDR3 sequence reads: CSARNEREQYF. The CDR3 region has the DNA TGCAGTGCTAGAAATGAACGCGAGCAGTACTTC.

This clone was seen a handful of times. The chain couples TRBV9 to TRBJ2-5; 7 bases fit TRBD1. The germline V gene encodes CDR1 SGDLS and CDR2 YYNGEE. After removal of 0 bases from V and 5 bases from J, the junction contained 4 bases not matched to a gene. This CDR3 has 14 residues. The CDR3 is CASSVELRGETQYF. CDR3 nucleotides: TGTGCCAGCAGCGTAGAGCTCAGGGGGGAGACCCAGTACTTC.

This clone was observed a handful of times. DNA of the CDR3: TGTGCCAGCAGCGTAGCTCGGCCAGAGGCCTACAATGAGCAGTTCTTC. Its translation: CASSVARPEAYNEQFF. The V and J genes are TRBV9 and TRBJ2-1; D remains unclear. Germline values: CDR1 SGDLS, CDR2 YYNGEE. The CDR3 spans 16 residues. The germline V and J ends were trimmed by 0 bases and 2 bases, with 12 bases remaining between them.

In its sample, this clone was seen a few times. The chain is built from TRBV7-2 and TRBJ1-5; D remains unclear. Germline CDR1 SGHTA, CDR2 FQGNSA. V gave up 5 bases and J gave up 8 bases, with 13 bases separating them. CDR3 length: 13 residues. CDR3 DNA: TGTGCCAGCAGCCTTGTGTGGGGTGAGCCCCAGCATTTT. This codes for CASSLVWGEPQHF.

The chain couples TRBV19 to TRBJ1-3, with 9 nucleotides matching TRBD1. Trimming at V came to 5 bases and at J to 3 bases, leaving 5 bases not matched to a gene. Per the germline V gene, CDR1 is LNHDA and CDR2 is SQIVND (reference sequence). This CDR3 region has 15 residues. CDR3 coding DNA: TGTGCCAGTAGTTCCACAGGGGGCTTTGGAAACACCATATATTTT. Translation gives CASSSTGGFGNTIYF.

The J gene is TRBJ1-1, the V gene TRBV29-1; a possible D gene is TRBD1 (5 bases). CDR3 length equals 10 residues. Between the trimmed V and J ends, which lost 4 bases and 8 bases, there was a span of 8 bases. Germline V gene data show CDR1 as SQVTM and CDR2 as ANQGSEA. In DNA form, the CDR3 reads TGCAGCGTTGCAGGGTACGAAGCTTTCTTT. The encoded protein is CSVAGYEAFF.

V is TRBV5-1 and J is TRBJ1-2; 10 nucleotides agree with TRBD1. Unmatched junction bases numbered 7, after V lost 4 bases and J lost 13 bases. The germline gives CDR1 SGHRS, CDR2 YFSETQ. The CDR3 loop spans 12 amino acids. CDR3 coding DNA: TGCGCCAGCAGCCCCCTCGGACAGGGGGTCACCTTC. Protein sequence: CASSPLGQGVTF.

V gene TRBV30 combines with J gene TRBJ1-4, with a tentative D call TRBD1 (5 bases). CDR1 is GTSNPN and CDR2 is SVGIG in the germline V gene (reference sequence). The germline V and J ends were trimmed by 7 bases and 7 bases, with 19 bases remaining between them. The length of the CDR3 is 14 residues. The DNA of the CDR3 is TGTGCCTACTCCATCGGGCACGGGGCTGAAAAACTGTTTTTT. This codes for CAYSIGHGAEKLFF.

The genes are TRBV4-3 and TRBJ1-3; D is undetermined. Trimming left V 5 bases short and J 1 base short, with 12 bases between. Looked up from germline, CDR1 is LGHNA and CDR2 is YSLEER. This CDR3 spans 15 amino acids. CDR3 in DNA: TGCGCCAGCAGCGCTGGTCAGGAGTCTGGAAACACCATATATTTT. This gives the protein CASSAGQESGNTIYF.

CDR3 sequence: CASRLTGREQPQHF. Written as DNA, the CDR3 is TGTGCCAGCAGACTGACAGGGAGGGAACAGCCCCAGCATTTT. V usage is TRBV2 and J usage is TRBJ1-5; 7 bases line up with TRBD1. The V gene's germline CDR1 is SNHLY and CDR2 FYNNEI. The trim removed 6 bases at V and 7 bases at J, leaving 9 bases unmatched. The CDR3 has 14 residues.

The chain employs TRBV15 and TRBJ2-3; no firm D call. The CDR3 is 14 residues long. V dropped 0 bases and J dropped 2 bases, with 6 bases sitting between them. In germline, CDR1 is LNHNV, CDR2 YYDKDF (reference sequence). The CDR3 bases are TGTGCCACCAGCAGAGATCGACACACAGATACGCAGTATTTT. Protein product: CATSRDRHTDTQYF.

This clone was picked up a small number of times. This chain joins TRBV19 and TRBJ1-4; TRBD1 might be the D (6 bases). The CDR3 contains 15 residues. The V and J ends lost 1 base and 3 bases respectively, with 9 bases between them. Germline V lookup: CDR1 LNHDA, CDR2 SQIVND (reference sequence). In nucleotides, the CDR3 is TGTGCCAGTAGTATAGCGGACAGATCTAATGAAAAACTGTTTTTT. Translating gives CASSIADRSNEKLFF.

V and J are TRBV29-1 and TRBJ2-7; D may match TRBD1 or TRBD2 (5 bases each). This CDR3 comprises 15 residues. V lost 4 bases to trimming and J lost 0 bases, with 16 bases between them. CDR1 is SQVTM, CDR2 ANQGSEA, per germline. CDR3: CSVGGTAPSSYEQYF. CDR3 bases: TGCAGCGTTGGGGGGACGGCACCTAGCTCCTACGAGCAGTACTTC.

The V gene is TRBV19, the J gene TRBJ2-7; the D is unclear. Per germline, CDR1 LNHDA and CDR2 SQIVND (reference sequence). V was trimmed by 3 bases and J by 2 bases, leaving 8 bases between them. CDR3 length: 13 residues. The DNA for the CDR3 is TGTGCCAGTAGTATCCCCGGCCCCTACGAGCAGTACTTC. Translating gives CASSIPGPYEQYF.

This clone was picked up a small number of times. The CDR3 spells CASSAPPEETQYF. The CDR3 DNA reads TGTGCCAGCAGTGCACCTCCAGAAGAGACCCAGTACTTC. The J gene is TRBJ2-5, the V gene TRBV6-6, with D unclear. CDR3 size: 13 residues. Between the trimmed V and J ends, which lost 5 bases and 3 bases, there was a span of 10 bases. Germline V gene lookup returns CDR1 MNHNY and CDR2 SVGAGI (reference sequence).

The chain combines TRBV6-6 with TRBJ1-1; D is perhaps TRBD1 (5 bases). V lost 5 bases and J lost 4, with 20 bases in between. The CDR3 is made up of 16 amino acids. CDR1 and CDR2 from the germline V gene are MNHNY and SVGAGI (reference sequence). This CDR3 is CASSPHEGLRVTEAFF. CDR3 coding DNA: TGTGCCAGCAGTCCGCATGAGGGGCTTCGGGTCACTGAAGCTTTCTTT.

This chain connects TRBV6-5 to TRBJ2-5, with 7 bases aligning to TRBD1. Germline values: CDR1 MNHEY, CDR2 SVGAGI. This CDR3 contains 14 residues. J gave up 2 bases and V 8 bases, and 8 bases lay outside the gene matches. The CDR3: CASGQQGPQETQYF. CDR3 DNA: TGTGCCAGCGGGCAACAGGGGCCGCAAGAGACCCAGTACTTC.

The V and J genes are TRBV19 and TRBJ2-1, with D perhaps TRBD2 (6 bases). The CDR3 is 15 residues long. The V end lost 6 bases, the J end lost 1 base, and 13 bases lay between the germline ends. The V gene's germline CDR1 is LNHDA and CDR2 SQIVND (reference sequence). The CDR3 spells CASSLIGGSYNEQFF. The CDR3 DNA reads TGTGCCAGTAGCCTTATTGGAGGGTCCTACAATGAGCAGTTCTTC.

V gene TRBV28 combines with J gene TRBJ2-3, with D unresolved. Per germline, CDR1 MDHEN and CDR2 SYDVKM. Trimming pared 3 bases from V and 0 bases from J, leaving 13 bases between. CDR3 size: 16 residues. The CDR3 DNA reads TGTGCCAGCAGTTTCGGTGCGGCCCCTAGCACAGATACGCAGTATTTT. This encodes CASSFGAAPSTDTQYF.

The gene calls are TRBV19 and TRBJ1-5; no clear D gene. V lost 5 bases to trimming and J lost 7 bases, with 12 bases between them. The CDR3 runs to 13 residues. Per germline, CDR1 LNHDA and CDR2 SQIVND (reference sequence). The CDR3 reads CASSLQGGQPQHF. Written as DNA, the CDR3 is TGTGCCAGTAGTCTCCAAGGCGGCCAGCCCCAGCATTTT.

The rearrangement links TRBV14 to TRBJ2-3, with unresolved D. This CDR3 spans 14 amino acids. The V end was cut by 0 bases, the J end by 4 bases, with 8 bases between. Germline assignment: CDR1 SGHDN and CDR2 FVKESK. CDR3 sequence: CASSQDPGSDTQYF. CDR3 DNA sequence: TGTGCCAGCAGCCAAGACCCAGGATCAGATACGCAGTATTTT. The full variable domain, in which reference TRBV14 and TRBJ2-3 provide the parts outside the CDR3, is EAGVTQFPSHSVIEKGQTVTLRCDPISGHDNLYWYRRVMGKEIKFLLHFVKESKQDESGMPNNRFLAERTGGTYSTLKVQPAELEDSGVYFCASSQDPGSDTQYFGPGTRLTVL.

The chain recombines TRBV6-6 with TRBJ2-5; 7 nucleotides line up with TRBD2. The CDR3 spans 14 residues. Per the germline V gene, CDR1 is MNHNY and CDR2 is SVGAGI (reference sequence). V shed 5 bases and J 4 bases; nucleotides not matched to a gene: 7. The CDR3 protein is CASSAGLEAETQYF. DNA of the CDR3: TGTGCCAGCAGTGCCGGACTAGAGGCAGAGACCCAGTACTTC.